This T cell receptor (beta chain) was captured in a study of T cell clonotyping in hematopoietic cell transplantation. Overall study: Recipient samples before transplant were obtained post-cytoreduction. Broader study findings: Recipient TCR diversity dropped after transplant; expanded clonotypes rose from day 30 to 180. Broader posttransplant TCR repertoire diversity was predicted by graft donor and pretransplant recipient Inverse Simpson Index values.

A remark on this clone: Its antigen is still unknown.

Time point meaning: recipient sample about 28 days before transplant, after cytoreduction. Assay used: immunoSEQ multiplex PCR; TCRdb lists only in-frame clones, some missing. The table shows 30,000 to 40,000 clones, with 85% to 95% occurring only once. In germline, CDR1 is MNHEY, CDR2 SMNVEV (reference sequence). There are 15 residues in the CDR3. The J gene is TRBJ1-1, the V gene TRBV27; 7 nucleotides line up with TRBD1. This specimen consisted of peripheral blood mononuclear cells, obtained before stem cell transplant. This receptor was obtained from a middle-aged man with chronic myeloid leukemia. Some clones in this sample may be carry-over from other donors' samples. The CDR3 loop is CVSQAKQGWSSEAFF. The CDR3 nucleotides are TGTGTCTCCCAGGCGAAACAGGGGTGGTCGTCGGAAGCTTTCTTT.